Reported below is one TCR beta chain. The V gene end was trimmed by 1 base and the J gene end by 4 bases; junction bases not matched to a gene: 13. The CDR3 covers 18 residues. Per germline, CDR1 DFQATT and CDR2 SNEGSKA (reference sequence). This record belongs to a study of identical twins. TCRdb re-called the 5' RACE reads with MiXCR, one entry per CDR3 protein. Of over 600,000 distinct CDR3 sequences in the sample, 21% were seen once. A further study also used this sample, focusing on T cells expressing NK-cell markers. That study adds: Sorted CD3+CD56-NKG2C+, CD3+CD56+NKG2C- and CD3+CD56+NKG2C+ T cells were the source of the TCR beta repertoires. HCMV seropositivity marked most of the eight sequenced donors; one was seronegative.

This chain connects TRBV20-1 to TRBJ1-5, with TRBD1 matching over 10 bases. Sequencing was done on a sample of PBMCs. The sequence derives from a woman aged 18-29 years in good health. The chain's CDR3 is CSARVENLPGQGNQPQHF. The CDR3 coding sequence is TGCAGTGCTAGAGTGGAGAATTTACCGGGACAGGGGAATCAGCCCCAGCATTTT.